This is a list of T cell receptor beta chains from one sample in a study of blood T cell repertoires in COVID-19. Only in-frame clones appear in the TCRdb table, and some are missing; sequencing was by immunoSEQ multiplex PCR. The sample has about 98,000 clones; 81% are singletons. Sequences were obtained from peripheral blood. These receptor sequences come from a woman older than 75 with acute or convalescent COVID-19. Both conserved end residues are part of each CDR3. The order of the fields is V gene, D gene, J gene, clone size, CDR3 DNA, CDR3 protein. D genes are given only for firm matches. The size entry is marked missing in some rows and otherwise reads once, few, many or a size class.

>TRBV6-6|TRBD1|TRBJ1-2|few
TGTGCCAGCAGCGTCCCTGGGGACAGTGGCTACACCTTC
CASSVPGDSGYTF
>TRBV3-1/TRBV3-2|TRBD2|TRBJ2-1|NA
TGTGCCAGCAGCCCGACTAGCGGGAGCCACAATGAGCAGTTCTTC
CASSPTSGSHNEQFF
>TRBV5-1|TRBD1|TRBJ1-2|NA
TGCGCCAGCAGCTGGCTTCTGGAGACAGGGGAAGGCTACACCTTC
CASSWLLETGEGYTF
>TRBV5-6|TRBD1|TRBJ1-2|NA
TGTGCCAGCAGCTCGTACCTACAGGGGGTTAACTATGGGTACACCTTC
CASSSYLQGVNYGYTF
>TRBV19|NA|TRBJ2-7|NA
TGTGCCAGTAGTATAGATTCACGGGGGATAGGGGCGAGGAGCTCCTACGAGCAGTACTTC
CASSIDSRGIGARSSYEQYF
>TRBV28|NA|TRBJ2-1|NA
TGTGCCAGCTCAGTCCGGGACTCTCGGCAGTTCTTC
CASSVRDSRQFF
>TRBV24-1|TRBD1|TRBJ1-2|NA
TGTGCCACCAGTGATTCAGGACAGGGCTATGCCTATGGCTACACCTTC
CATSDSGQGYAYGYTF
>TRBV2|TRBD2|TRBJ2-3|NA
TGTGCCAGCAGAGTAGCGGGGAGAAATACGCAGTATTTT
CASRVAGRNTQYF
>TRBV6-5|TRBD2|TRBJ2-7|NA
TGTGCCAGCAGGCCTGGACTAGGAAAATACGAGCAGTACTTC
CASRPGLGKYEQYF
>TRBV7-2|TRBD2|TRBJ2-2|NA
TGTGCCAGCAGCACCGGACTAGCGGGCGCCACCGGGGAGCTGTTTTTT
CASSTGLAGATGELFF
>TRBV27|NA|TRBJ2-1|NA
TGTGCCAGCAGAAAAAAGGGGAATGAGCAGTTCTTC
CASRKKGNEQFF
>TRBV9|NA|TRBJ2-3|NA
TGTGCCAGCAGCGTAAGTCCAGGGGATTCAGATACGCAGTATTTT
CASSVSPGDSDTQYF
>TRBV19|NA|TRBJ1-5|NA
TGTGCCAGTAGTATCGGGGGGCGCAGCCAGCCCCAGCATTTT
CASSIGGRSQPQHF